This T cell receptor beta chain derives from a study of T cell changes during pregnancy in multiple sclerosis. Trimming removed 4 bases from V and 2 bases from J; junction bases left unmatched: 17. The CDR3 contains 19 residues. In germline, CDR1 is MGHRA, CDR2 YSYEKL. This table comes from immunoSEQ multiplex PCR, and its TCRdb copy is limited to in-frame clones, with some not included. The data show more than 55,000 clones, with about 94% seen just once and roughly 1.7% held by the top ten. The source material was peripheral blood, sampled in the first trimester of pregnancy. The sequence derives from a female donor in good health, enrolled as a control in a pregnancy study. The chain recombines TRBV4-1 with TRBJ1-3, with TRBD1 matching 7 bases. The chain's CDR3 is CASSPLPFRVGGPGNTIYF. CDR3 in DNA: TGCGCCAGCAGCCCACTCCCTTTCCGGGTAGGGGGCCCTGGAAACACCATATATTTT.